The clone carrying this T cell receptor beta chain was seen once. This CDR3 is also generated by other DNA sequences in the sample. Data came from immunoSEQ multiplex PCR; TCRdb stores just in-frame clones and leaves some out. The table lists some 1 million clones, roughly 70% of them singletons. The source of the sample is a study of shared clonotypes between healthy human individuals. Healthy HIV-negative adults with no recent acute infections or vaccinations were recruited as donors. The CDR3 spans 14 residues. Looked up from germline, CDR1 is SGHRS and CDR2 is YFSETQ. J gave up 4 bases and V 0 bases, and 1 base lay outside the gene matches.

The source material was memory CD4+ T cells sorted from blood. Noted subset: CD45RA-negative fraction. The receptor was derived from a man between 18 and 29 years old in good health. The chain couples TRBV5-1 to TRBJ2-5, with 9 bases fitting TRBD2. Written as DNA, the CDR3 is TGCGCCAGCAGCTTGGCTAGCGGGACAGAGACCCAGTACTTC. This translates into CASSLASGTETQYF.